Below are 22 T cell receptor beta chains sequenced from a single sample in a study of T-cell memory formation after mild COVID-19. Using its own MiXCR run on the 5' RACE reads, TCRdb lists one record per CDR3 protein. The sample consists of 400,000 to 500,000 distinct CDR3 sequences, 20% to 30% of them appearing once. The sample taken for sequencing was PBMCs or a T cell subset sorted from them (not recorded which). These receptors all come from an adult woman who had mild COVID-19 (a few samples of this study predate the infection). Cell type and time point are not known.

This clonotype was counted only a few times. The chain combines TRBV6-8 with TRBJ1-1; 10 bases are a match to TRBD1. Trimming removed 5 bases from V and 0 bases from J; junction bases left unmatched: 27. The CDR3 runs to 23 residues. Per germline, CDR1 MNHGY and CDR2 SAAAGT. In DNA form, the CDR3 reads TGTGCCAGCAGTCACCACTTTCCTCCGGGACAGGGGCCTCCACCGGGGGTGAACACTGAAGCTTTCTTT. Its translation is CASSHHFPPGQGPPPGVNTEAFF.

This clonotype came up many times. The chain is built from TRBV7-2 and TRBJ1-1; maybe TRBD1 (6 bases). Germline V CDR1 and CDR2: SGHTA, FQGNSA. The CDR3 is made up of 16 amino acids. The V and J ends lost 6 bases and 1 base respectively, with 18 bases between them. The CDR3 here is CASRQDSSGANTEAFF. The CDR3 coding sequence is TGTGCCAGCAGGCAGGACAGTAGCGGGGCGAACACTGAAGCTTTCTTT.

V gene TRBV12-3 or TRBV12-4 combines with J gene TRBJ2-7; a possible D gene is TRBD1 (7 bases). Trimming pared 6 bases from V and 2 bases from J, leaving 17 bases between. CDR3 length equals 15 residues. CDR3 in amino acids: CASSFGRGGPYEQYF. CDR3 DNA sequence: TGTGCCAGCAGCTTCGGGAGAGGGGGCCCCTACGAGCAGTACTTC.

This clonotype turned up a few times. V gene TRBV29-1 combines with J gene TRBJ2-7; tentative D call: TRBD2 (6 bases). The germline V and J ends were trimmed by 3 bases and 5 bases, with 11 bases remaining between them. The CDR3 totals 12 residues. CDR1 is SQVTM, CDR2 ANQGSEA, per germline. This chain's CDR3 is CSVDLGGHEQYF. The CDR3 nucleotides are TGCAGCGTTGATTTGGGAGGTCACGAGCAGTACTTC.

This clonotype was counted a single time. The chain has TRBV7-3 and TRBJ2-3; D is undetermined. CDR3 length equals 14 residues. The germline gives CDR1 SGHTA, CDR2 FQGTGA. Trimming pared 5 bases from V and 4 bases from J, leaving 13 bases between. The CDR3 coding sequence is TGTGCCAGCAGCCGCACTCGGAGTGCAGATACGCAGTATTTT. Protein product: CASSRTRSADTQYF.

This clonotype was detected only a few times. In DNA form, the CDR3 reads TGTGCCAGCAGCCCCAGGGGTCGTCAAACTGAAGCTTTCTTT. Its translation: CASSPRGRQTEAFF. The chain recombines TRBV7-9 with TRBJ1-1; possibly TRBD1 for D (6 bases). The germline CDR1 and CDR2 sequences are SEHNR and FQNEAQ (reference sequence). V lost 5 bases and J 5 bases, leaving 15 bases between the germline ends. This CDR3 has 14 residues.

This chain connects TRBV27 to TRBJ2-3, with D unclear. The V end lost 7 bases, the J end lost 2 bases, and 10 bases lay between the germline ends. CDR1 and CDR2 (germline): MNHEY, SMNVEV (reference sequence). CDR3 size: 13 residues. The CDR3 DNA is TGTGCCAGCACCTGGCAACCCACAGATACGCAGTATTTT. Its translation: CASTWQPTDTQYF.

This clonotype has just a few counts. The chain joins TRBV5-6 to TRBJ2-7, with a possible D match to TRBD1 (6 bases). Germline CDR1 and CDR2: SGHDT and YYEEEE. This CDR3 is built from 14 residues. V lost 5 bases and J lost 1, with 13 bases in between. The CDR3, as DNA: TGTGCCAGCAGGAACCGGGACAATTCCTACGAGCAGTACTTC. Residues: CASRNRDNSYEQYF.

This clonotype was picked up a small number of times. V usage is TRBV4-2 and J usage is TRBJ2-1; TRBD2 aligns across 7 bases. The CDR3 covers 16 residues. The V segment lost 4 bases and the J segment 4 bases; nucleotides outside the gene matches: 10. Germline-derived CDR1 and CDR2 are LGHNA and YNFKEQ. The DNA for the CDR3 is TGTGCCAGCAGCCCTACTCTAGCGGAGCTATACAATGAGCAGTTCTTC. This codes for CASSPTLAELYNEQFF.

The chain employs TRBV20-1 and TRBJ2-3; no reliable D call. The germline V gene encodes CDR1 DFQATT and CDR2 SNEGSKA (reference sequence). Trimming removed 1 base at V and 0 bases at J, with 8 bases between. The CDR3 runs to 14 residues. CDR3 residues: CSARAPESTDTQYF. CDR3 nucleotides: TGCAGTGCTAGAGCGCCGGAAAGCACAGATACGCAGTATTTT.

This clonotype has at least ten counts. The chain combines TRBV7-2 with TRBJ1-1; D remains unclear. Trimming shortened V by 1 base and J by 0 bases, and 6 bases separated the two germline ends. This CDR3 comprises 14 residues. The germline gives CDR1 SGHTA, CDR2 FQGNSA. The CDR3 is CASSLVLVNTEAFF. The DNA of the CDR3 is TGTGCCAGCAGCTTAGTTCTGGTGAACACTGAAGCTTTCTTT.

This rearrangement joins TRBV5-1 to TRBJ1-6; 8 bases agree with TRBD1. The trim removed 1 base at V and 2 bases at J, leaving 2 bases unmatched. The CDR3 spans 16 residues. Germline V gives CDR1 SGHRS, CDR2 YFSETQ. The chain's CDR3 is CASSLPGGTYNSPLHF. CDR3 bases: TGCGCCAGCAGCTTGCCAGGGGGCACCTATAATTCACCCCTCCACTTT. The full variable domain, with the rest looked up from reference TRBV5-1 and TRBJ1-6, is KAGVTQTPRYLIKTRGQQVTLSCSPISGHRSVSWYQQTPGQGLQFLFEYFSETQRNKGNFPGRFSGRQFSNSRSEMNVSTLELGDSALYLCASSLPGGTYNSPLHFGNGTRLTVT.

This clonotype was seen more than once but under ten times. This sequence joins TRBV6-5 and TRBJ2-3; a weak D match, TRBD2 (6 bases). This CDR3 has 14 residues. Trimming pared 2 bases from V and 9 bases from J, leaving 15 bases between. Germline V gene lookup returns CDR1 MNHEY and CDR2 SVGAGI. CDR3 sequence reads: CASSYGLAGGTQYF. CDR3 in DNA: TGTGCCAGCAGTTACGGGCTAGCCGGGGGAACGCAGTATTTT.

V usage is TRBV7-6 and J usage is TRBJ2-7, with D hard to call. The germline V gene encodes CDR1 SGHVS and CDR2 FNYEAQ. This CDR3 spans 15 amino acids. Trimming took 4 bases from V and 0 from J, leaving 13 bases between them. CDR3 residues: CASSSPGRSSYEQYF. CDR3 sequence (DNA): TGTGCCAGCAGCTCGCCGGGCCGTAGCTCCTACGAGCAGTACTTC.

The chain combines TRBV5-1 with TRBJ2-3; 8 nucleotides agree with TRBD2. CDR1 is SGHRS and CDR2 is YFSETQ in the germline V gene. Trimming cost V 2 bases and J 5 bases; bases outside gene matches: 7. The CDR3 runs 15 residues. The CDR3: CASSFEVAGRDTQYF. The CDR3 coding sequence is TGCGCCAGCAGCTTCGAAGTAGCGGGGAGAGATACGCAGTATTTT. Using reference TRBV5-1 and TRBJ2-3 for the parts outside the CDR3, the full variable domain is KAGVTQTPRYLIKTRGQQVTLSCSPISGHRSVSWYQQTPGQGLQFLFEYFSETQRNKGNFPGRFSGRQFSNSRSEMNVSTLELGDSALYLCASSFEVAGRDTQYFGPGTRLTVL.

The CDR3 coding sequence is TGTGCCAGCAGTCCTTACAGTATCTCCTACGAGCAGTACTTC. Encoded protein: CASSPYSISYEQYF. The chain employs TRBV6-5 and TRBJ2-7; D is undetermined. Trimming took off 5 bases at V and 0 bases at J, with 11 bases between the two ends. The CDR3 totals 14 residues. The germline V gene encodes CDR1 MNHEY and CDR2 SVGAGI.

The rearrangement joins TRBV15 to TRBJ2-1, with 10 bases aligning to TRBD2. Germline CDR1 reads LNHNV; CDR2 reads YYDKDF (reference sequence). V trimming: 1 base; J trimming: 8 bases; junction bases outside the gene matches: 5. The CDR3 runs to 15 residues. The CDR3 here is CATSRGLAGVYEQFF. CDR3 sequence (DNA): TGTGCCACCAGCAGAGGGCTAGCGGGAGTTTATGAGCAGTTCTTC.

This clonotype was recorded a few times. The V call is TRBV5-5, the J call TRBJ1-4, with 8 positions matching TRBD1. The length of the CDR3 is 14 residues. The V gene end was trimmed by 4 bases and the J gene end by 4 bases; junction bases not matched to a gene: 3. CDR1 and CDR2 (germline): SGHKS, YYEKEE (reference sequence). CDR3 in amino acids: CASSTGQGNEKLFF. In nucleotides, the CDR3 is TGTGCCAGCAGCACCGGACAGGGTAATGAAAAACTGTTTTTT.

This clonotype has just a few counts. The chain joins TRBV5-1 to TRBJ1-2; tentatively, D is TRBD1 (5 bases). The germline V gene encodes CDR1 SGHRS and CDR2 YFSETQ. Trimming shortened V by 2 bases and J by 1 base, and 15 bases separated the two germline ends. The CDR3 covers 16 residues. Written as DNA, the CDR3 is TGCGCCAGCAGCTTACGCAGGGACGCGCGTAACTATGGCTACACCTTC. It translates to CASSLRRDARNYGYTF.

This clonotype was found a few times. The chain links TRBV25-1 to TRBJ1-4; TRBD1 is a possible D gene (5 bases). Trimming shortened V by 4 bases and J by 3 bases, and 12 bases separated the two germline ends. Germline V gene sequence: CDR1 MGHDK, CDR2 SYGVNS. This CDR3 contains 15 residues. The DNA of the CDR3 is TGTGCCAGCAGTGGGCAGGGTCTGGCTAATGAAAAACTGTTTTTT. It yields the protein CASSGQGLANEKLFF.

In its sample, this clonotype was seen a few times. The V gene is TRBV12-3 or TRBV12-4, the J gene TRBJ2-1; 7 bases map to TRBD2. The CDR3 totals 13 residues. Trimming removed 6 bases from V and 10 bases from J; junction bases left unmatched: 9. The CDR3 here is CASSPGLGPEQFF. CDR3 coding DNA: TGTGCCAGCAGCCCCGGACTAGGGCCCGAGCAGTTCTTC.

The rearrangement uses TRBV3-1 and TRBJ1-4; D unclear. This CDR3 has 14 amino acids. From germline, CDR1 is LGHDT and CDR2 YNNKEL (reference sequence). V was trimmed by 2 bases and J by 6 bases, leaving 10 bases between them. This CDR3 reads CASSQLEPYEKLFF. In DNA form, the CDR3 reads TGTGCCAGCAGCCAACTTGAGCCTTATGAAAAACTGTTTTTT.